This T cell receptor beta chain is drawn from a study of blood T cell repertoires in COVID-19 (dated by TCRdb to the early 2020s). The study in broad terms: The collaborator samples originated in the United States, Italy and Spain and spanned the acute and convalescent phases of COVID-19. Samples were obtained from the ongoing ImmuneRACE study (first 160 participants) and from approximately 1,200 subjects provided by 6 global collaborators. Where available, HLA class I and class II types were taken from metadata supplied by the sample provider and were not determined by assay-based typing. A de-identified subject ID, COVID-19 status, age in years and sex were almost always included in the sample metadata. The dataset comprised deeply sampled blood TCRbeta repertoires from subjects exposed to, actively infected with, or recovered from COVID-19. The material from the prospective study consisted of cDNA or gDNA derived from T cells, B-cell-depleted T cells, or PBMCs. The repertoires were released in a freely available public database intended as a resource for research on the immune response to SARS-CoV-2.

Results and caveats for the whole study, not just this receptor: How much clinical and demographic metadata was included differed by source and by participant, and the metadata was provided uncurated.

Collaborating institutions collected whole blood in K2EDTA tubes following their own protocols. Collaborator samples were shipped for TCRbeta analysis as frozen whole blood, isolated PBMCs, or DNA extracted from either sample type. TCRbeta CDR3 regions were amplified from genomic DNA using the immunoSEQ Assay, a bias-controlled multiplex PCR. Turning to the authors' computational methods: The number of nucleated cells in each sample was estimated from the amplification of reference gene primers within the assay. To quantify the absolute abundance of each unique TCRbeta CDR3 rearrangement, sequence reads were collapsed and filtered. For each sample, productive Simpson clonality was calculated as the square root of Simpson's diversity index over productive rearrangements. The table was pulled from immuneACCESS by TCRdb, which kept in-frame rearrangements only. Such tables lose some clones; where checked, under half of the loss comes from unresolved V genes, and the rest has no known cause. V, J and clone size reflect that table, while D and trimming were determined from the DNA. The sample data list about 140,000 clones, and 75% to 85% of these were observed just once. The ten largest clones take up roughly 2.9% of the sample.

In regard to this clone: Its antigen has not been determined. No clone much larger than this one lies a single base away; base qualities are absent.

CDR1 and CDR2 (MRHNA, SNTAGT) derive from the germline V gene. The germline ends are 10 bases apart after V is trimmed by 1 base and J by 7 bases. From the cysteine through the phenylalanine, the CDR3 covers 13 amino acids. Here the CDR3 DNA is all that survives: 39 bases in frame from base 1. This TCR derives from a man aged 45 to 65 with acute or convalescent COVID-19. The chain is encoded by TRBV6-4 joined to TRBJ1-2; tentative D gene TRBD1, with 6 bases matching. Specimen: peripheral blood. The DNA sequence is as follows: TGTGCCAGCAGTGACTATCAGGGGTCTGGCTACACCTTC. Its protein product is CASSDYQGSGYTF.